This TCR beta chain was recorded in a study of T cell changes during pregnancy in multiple sclerosis. Method: immunoSEQ multiplex PCR; TCRdb's copy keeps in-frame clones and lacks some. Of about 70,000 clones detected, approximately 94% appear once; the ten largest clones hold around 0.6%. Germline V gene lookup returns CDR1 MGHRA and CDR2 YSYEKL. The CDR3 length is 17 residues. The V segment lost 3 bases and the J segment 4 bases; nucleotides outside the gene matches: 11. The sequence was collected from a female donor with multiple sclerosis, enrolled in a pregnancy study. This sequence joins TRBV4-1 and TRBJ1-2, with 10 bases matching TRBD1. The specimen comprised peripheral blood, sampled in the third trimester of pregnancy. CDR3 coding DNA: TGCGCCAGCAGCCAGACAGGGGGCATAGGGAAAGGCTATGGCTACACCTTC. Encoded protein: CASSQTGGIGKGYGYTF.